Presented here are 22 T cell receptor beta chains from one specimen sequenced in a study of OX40 agonist ivuxolimab in advanced cancers. Data came from immunoSEQ multiplex PCR; TCRdb stores just in-frame clones and leaves some out. This table has 65,000 to 75,000 clones, about 89% appearing once. The sample consisted of CD4+ or CD8+ T cells sorted from blood, taken in a trial of the OX40 agonist ivuxolimab. Receptors originate from an adult with an advanced solid tumor such as melanoma, head and neck, liver or kidney cancer.

The genes are TRBV30 and TRBJ2-7, with 8 bases that match TRBD1. Germline V gene data show CDR1 as GTSNPN and CDR2 as SVGIG (reference sequence). Germline trimming cut 0 bases from V and 7 bases from J; bases unmatched to any gene: 14. CDR3 size: 16 residues. This CDR3 reads CAWSVLQGVSLREQYF. CDR3 in DNA: TGTGCCTGGAGTGTATTACAGGGGGTCAGTCTAAGGGAGCAGTACTTC.

The V and J genes are TRBV6-6 and TRBJ2-7; 14 bases align to TRBD2. The J segment lost 6 bases and the V segment lost 6 bases, leaving 7 bases of the junction unmatched. Per the germline V gene, CDR1 is MNHNY and CDR2 is SVGAGI (reference sequence). This CDR3 region has 15 residues. The CDR3 loop reads CASRWTSGRSGEQYF. CDR3 DNA: TGTGCCAGCAGATGGACTAGCGGGAGGTCGGGCGAGCAGTACTTC.

The V call is TRBV19, the J call TRBJ1-5; 7 bases line up with TRBD1. The CDR3 length is 16 residues. The germline CDR1 and CDR2 sequences are LNHDA and SQIVND (reference sequence). J gave up 3 bases and V 2 bases, and 7 bases lay outside the gene matches. CDR3 residues: CASSIRTGFFNQPQHF. CDR3 nucleotides: TGTGCCAGTAGTATACGGACAGGTTTTTTCAATCAGCCCCAGCATTTT.

The genes are TRBV6-5 and TRBJ2-4, with 7 bases that match TRBD2. Germline V gene data show CDR1 as MNHEY and CDR2 as SVGAGI. The CDR3 sequence is 13 residues long. After removal of 6 bases from V and 7 bases from J, the junction contained 6 bases not matched to a gene. CDR3 bases: TGTGCCAGCAGGCACGGGGAGGGGAACATTCAGTACTTC. Encoded protein: CASRHGEGNIQYF.

The chain employs TRBV21-1 and TRBJ2-7; no check of the table's D call, TRBD2, against the DNA was made. TRBV21-1 represents a pseudogene. The CDR3 length is 13 residues. CDR3 in amino acids: CARPSGRENEQYF. The CDR3 bases are TGTGCCAGACCTAGCGGGAGGGAGAACGAGCAGTACTTC.

The genes are TRBV28 and TRBJ1-1; perhaps TRBD1 as D (6 bases). Trimming shortened V by 7 bases and J by 5 bases, and 14 bases separated the two germline ends. CDR1 is MDHEN and CDR2 is SYDVKM in the germline V gene. The CDR3 is made up of 13 amino acids. This CDR3 reads CASTLGRGTEAFF. CDR3 nucleotides: TGTGCCAGCACCCTGGGGAGGGGGACTGAAGCTTTCTTT.

The DNA of the CDR3 is TGCGCCAGCACCCGGGGGGGAACGAACACTGAAGCTTTCTTT. This translates into CASTRGGTNTEAFF. The chain employs TRBV5-1 and TRBJ1-1; a possible D gene is TRBD1 (5 bases). V lost 6 bases to trimming and J lost 1 base, with 13 bases between them. The CDR3 loop spans 14 amino acids. The germline V gene encodes CDR1 SGHRS and CDR2 YFSETQ.

The V gene is TRBV18, the J gene TRBJ1-5, with D tentatively TRBD1 (6 bases). The V and J ends lost 2 bases and 0 bases respectively, with 11 bases between them. CDR3 length equals 16 residues. Germline V lookup: CDR1 KGHSH, CDR2 LQKENI. The CDR3 spells CASSPGQFLSNQPQHF. CDR3 DNA: TGTGCCAGCTCACCAGGACAGTTCCTTAGCAATCAGCCCCAGCATTTT.

The chain is built from TRBV9 and TRBJ1-1, with unresolved D. The CDR3 has 12 amino acids. The germline V gene encodes CDR1 SGDLS and CDR2 YYNGEE. V lost 7 bases to trimming and J lost 3 bases, with 10 bases between them. DNA of the CDR3: TGTGCCAGCGGGAAGCGGGACACTGAAGCTTTCTTT. This gives the protein CASGKRDTEAFF. The variable domain in full, completed from reference TRBV9 and TRBJ1-1, reads DSGVTQTPKHLITATGQRVTLRCSPRSGDLSVYWYQQSLDQGLQFLIQYYNGEERAKGNILERFSAQQFPDLHSELNLSSLELGDSALYFCASGKRDTEAFFGQGTRLTVV.

The J gene is TRBJ2-5, the V gene TRBV5-6; TRBD2 might be the D (6 bases). V was cut by 2 bases and J by 5 bases, with 7 bases left in between. In germline, CDR1 is SGHDT, CDR2 YYEEEE. This CDR3 contains 12 residues. The CDR3 region is CASSFGGETQYF. As DNA, the CDR3 is TGTGCCAGCAGCTTTGGGGGGGAGACCCAGTACTTC. Looking up the rest from reference TRBV5-6 and TRBJ2-5 gives the full variable domain: DAGVTQSPTHLIKTRGQQVTLRCSPKSGHDTVSWYQQALGQGPQFIFQYYEEEERQRGNFPDRFSGHQFPNYSSELNVNALLLGDSALYLCASSFGGETQYFGPGTRLLVL.

This chain links TRBV7-3 with TRBJ2-1; 7 bases fit TRBD2. The CDR3 is 16 amino acids. Losses at the gene ends were 5 bases for V and 0 bases for J; bases not matched to a gene: 7. Germline CDR1 is SGHTA and CDR2 is FQGTGA. CDR3 in DNA: TGTGCCAGCAGCAAAGCGGGAACAAGCTCCTACAATGAGCAGTTCTTC. Protein product: CASSKAGTSSYNEQFF.

The chain is built from TRBV5-1 and TRBJ2-7; D is perhaps TRBD1 or TRBD2 (5 bases each). V lost 4 bases and J 9 bases, leaving 17 bases between the germline ends. The germline gives CDR1 SGHRS, CDR2 YFSETQ. This CDR3 region has 13 residues. The CDR3 DNA reads TGCGCCAGCAGCACCCCTGGGGGTGGCGGGCAGTACTTC. This encodes CASSTPGGGGQYF.

Worth noting for this clone: The sample contains more than one DNA sequence encoding this CDR3. The CDR3 loop reads CASSIGGETQYF. CDR3 sequence (DNA): TGTGCCAGTAGTATAGGGGGGGAGACCCAGTACTTC. The chain couples TRBV19 to TRBJ2-5; D tentatively reads TRBD1 or TRBD2 (5 bases each). Per the germline V gene, CDR1 is LNHDA and CDR2 is SQIVND (reference sequence). The CDR3 covers 12 residues. V was trimmed by 1 base and J by 5 bases, leaving 5 bases between them.

The chain joins TRBV11-3 to TRBJ2-1; possible D gene TRBD2, 6 bases. Germline V lookup: CDR1 SGHNT, CDR2 YENEEA. The CDR3 contains 14 residues. The ends were cut back, 5 bases at V and 10 bases at J, with 18 bases in the middle. The CDR3: CASSPSWSGVEQFF. CDR3 DNA: TGTGCCAGCAGCCCCTCCTGGTCGGGAGTGGAGCAGTTCTTC.

The chain recombines TRBV29-1 with TRBJ1-1, with TRBD1 matching over 8 bases. This CDR3 contains 14 residues. Germline trimming cut 3 bases from V and 1 base from J; bases unmatched to any gene: 4. Germline-derived CDR1 and CDR2 are SQVTM and ANQGSEA. The CDR3 protein is CSVDPGTGNTEAFF. For the CDR3, the DNA is TGCAGCGTTGACCCCGGGACAGGGAACACTGAAGCTTTCTTT.

The genes are TRBV19 and TRBJ2-2; possible D gene TRBD1, 6 bases. V lost 1 base and J 3 bases, leaving 9 bases between the germline ends. The CDR3 is 15 residues long. CDR1 LNHDA and CDR2 SQIVND come from the germline V gene (reference sequence). Here the CDR3 reads CASSIGGGDTGELFF. CDR3 coding DNA: TGTGCCAGTAGTATAGGAGGGGGAGACACCGGGGAGCTGTTTTTT.

The rearrangement links TRBV4-2 to TRBJ2-5; no definite D call. The length of the CDR3 is 15 residues. The germline gives CDR1 LGHNA, CDR2 YNFKEQ. Trimming shortened V by 0 bases and J by 1 base, and 9 bases separated the two germline ends. The CDR3 sequence is CASSQDIAVQETQYF. The CDR3 DNA reads TGTGCCAGCAGCCAAGATATCGCAGTCCAAGAGACCCAGTACTTC.

V usage is TRBV7-6 and J usage is TRBJ1-1; D gene uncertain. The CDR3 has 16 residues. The V and J ends lost 5 bases and 0 bases respectively, with 16 bases between them. Germline V gene data show CDR1 as SGHVS and CDR2 as FNYEAQ. The CDR3 nucleotides are TGTGCCAGCAGCCCGAGAGGCAGCTTTATGAACACTGAAGCTTTCTTT. This encodes CASSPRGSFMNTEAFF.

This chain uses TRBV9 with TRBJ2-1; 9 bases are shared with TRBD1. This CDR3 contains 17 residues. The germline V gene has CDR1 SGDLS and CDR2 YYNGEE. Trimming took 4 bases from V and 10 from J; bases not matched to a gene: 18. The DNA for the CDR3 is TGTGCCAGCAGCTACCTTTCGGGGACAGGGCTGGTTGGGGAGCAGTTCTTC. This codes for CASSYLSGTGLVGEQFF.

The V call is TRBV6-1, the J call TRBJ2-6; possibly TRBD1 for D (6 bases). V lost 2 bases and J lost 0, with 11 bases in between. The CDR3 runs to 17 residues. Germline-derived CDR1 and CDR2 are MNHNS and SASEGT. The CDR3 region is CASSEQGRRSGANVLTF. DNA for the CDR3: TGTGCCAGCAGTGAACAGGGGAGACGCTCTGGGGCCAACGTCCTGACTTTC.

This chain links TRBV7-2 with TRBJ2-7, with 8 bases lining up with TRBD1. Trimming cost V 2 bases and J 2 bases; bases outside gene matches: 2. The CDR3 runs to 14 residues. The V gene's germline CDR1 is SGHTA and CDR2 FQGNSA. The CDR3 here is CASSLSTGAYEQYF. The CDR3 DNA follows: TGTGCCAGCAGCTTATCGACAGGGGCCTACGAGCAGTACTTC. The variable domain in full, completed from reference TRBV7-2 and TRBJ2-7, reads GAGVSQSPSNKVTEKGKDVELRCDPISGHTALYWYRQSLGQGLEFLIYFQGNSAPDKSGLPSDRFSAERTGGSVSTLTIQRTQQEDSAVYLCASSLSTGAYEQYFGPGTRLTVT.

The gene calls are TRBV29-1 and TRBJ1-1; no definite D call. Per the germline V gene, CDR1 is SQVTM and CDR2 is ANQGSEA. The length of the CDR3 is 13 residues. V lost 4 bases and J 2 bases, leaving 11 bases between the germline ends. The CDR3 spells CSVAPAYNTEAFF. The CDR3 DNA is TGCAGCGTTGCCCCCGCGTATAACACTGAAGCTTTCTTT.